The 8 T cell receptor beta chains below were found in one sample sequenced in a study of fetal regulatory T cell absence and autoimmunity. Libraries were prepared by immunoSEQ multiplex PCR; TCRdb keeps only in-frame clonotypes and omits some of them. The sample includes more than 90,000 clones, about two thirds seen only once; the top ten take roughly 2%. Sequences were obtained from pancreas tissue. These receptors all stem from a male donor with IPEX syndrome.

The V and J genes are TRBV19 and TRBJ2-7; weak D call: TRBD2 (6 bases). The CDR3 consists of 15 residues. Germline V gives CDR1 LNHDA, CDR2 SQIVND (reference sequence). V dropped 2 bases and J dropped 3 bases, with 14 bases sitting between them. In DNA, the CDR3 is TGTGCCAGTAGTATAACAGGTCGGGAGAGCTACGAGCAGTACTTC. Protein: CASSITGRESYEQYF.

The chain carries TRBV5-1 and TRBJ2-6; D is uncertain. CDR1 is SGHRS, CDR2 YFSETQ, per germline. This CDR3 has 15 amino acids. Trimming removed 4 bases at V and 0 bases at J, with 8 bases between. The CDR3 is CASSPAGSGANVLTF. The CDR3 region has the DNA TGCGCCAGCAGCCCCGCAGGCTCTGGGGCCAACGTCCTGACTTTC. Filled out from reference TRBV5-1 and TRBJ2-6, the complete variable domain reads KAGVTQTPRYLIKTRGQQVTLSCSPISGHRSVSWYQQTPGQGLQFLFEYFSETQRNKGNFPGRFSGRQFSNSRSEMNVSTLELGDSALYLCASSPAGSGANVLTFGAGSRLTVL.

Sample share makes this clone medium-sized (0.01 to 0.1%). The chain employs TRBV6-1 and TRBJ1-5; 9 bases map to TRBD1. CDR1 and CDR2 from the germline V gene are MNHNS and SASEGT. The CDR3 length is 15 residues. The V segment lost 4 bases and the J segment 5 bases; nucleotides outside the gene matches: 6. CDR3 DNA: TGTGCCAGCAGTGGACCGGGACAGGGCCATCAGCCCCAGCATTTT. Translated, it gives CASSGPGQGHQPQHF.

This clone showed up just once. The CDR3: CASTSRGSSYEQYF. In DNA, the CDR3 is TGTGCCAGCACCTCAAGGGGTAGCTCCTACGAGCAGTACTTC. This chain links TRBV11-2 with TRBJ2-7, with D perhaps matching TRBD1 (5 bases). There are 14 residues in the CDR3. Between the trimmed V and J ends, which lost 7 bases and 0 bases, there was a span of 13 bases. The germline gives CDR1 SGHAT, CDR2 FQNNGV.

The chain employs TRBV10-2 and TRBJ2-7; D is unresolved. In germline, CDR1 is WSHSY, CDR2 SAAADI. The CDR3 is 12 amino acids. V lost 0 bases to trimming and J lost 5 bases, with 5 bases between them. The CDR3 reads CASSESADEQYF. The CDR3 region has the DNA TGCGCCAGCAGTGAGTCCGCGGACGAGCAGTACTTC.

The CDR3 DNA follows: TGTGCCAGCAGCTTAGTGGTCTCCACCACAGATACGCAGTATTTT. Translation gives CASSLVVSTTDTQYF. The V gene is TRBV7-9, the J gene TRBJ2-3, with D unclear. This CDR3 contains 15 residues. CDR1 and CDR2 (germline): SEHNR, FQNEAQ (reference sequence). V was clipped by 1 base and J by 2 bases, with 10 bases between them.

The chain couples TRBV6-1 to TRBJ2-7; TRBD2 agrees at 13 bases. Germline CDR1 MNHNS, CDR2 SASEGT. V trimming: 7 bases; J trimming: 5 bases; junction bases outside the gene matches: 5. This CDR3 has 14 amino acids. CDR3 coding DNA: TGTGCCAGCACCCCCGGACTAGCGGGAGACGAGCAGTACTTC. Its translation is CASTPGLAGDEQYF.

This clone was detected only a few times. This chain uses TRBV2 with TRBJ2-2; no reliable D call. The CDR3 sequence is 13 residues long. The V end lost 4 bases, the J end lost 1 base, and 4 bases lay between the germline ends. Germline lookup yields CDR1 SNHLY and CDR2 FYNNEI. The CDR3 nucleotides are TGTGCCAGCAGTGCTAGGAACACCGGGGAGCTGTTTTTT. This codes for CASSARNTGELFF.